The entry below gives a single T cell receptor (beta chain) sequence along with its context. Per the original methods: Estimation of nucleated cell counts relied on the amplification of reference gene primers. Sequencing used immunoSEQ multiplex PCR; TCRdb keeps in-frame clones, though not all of them. The V and J calls and clone size are taken from that table; D and trimming were inferred from the DNA. The table lists more than 200,000 clones, 75% to 85% of them singletons. This sample stems from a study of blood T cell repertoires in COVID-19. Across the study: Acute-phase and convalescent COVID-19 samples originated in the United States, Italy and Spain. PBMCs, B-cell-depleted T cells, or T cells were the source of the cDNA or gDNA that made up the material.

The germline CDR1 and CDR2 sequences are MNHEY and SMNVEV (reference sequence). This CDR3 comprises 14 residues. V lost 5 bases and J lost 5, with 16 bases in between. The TCR originated in a woman aged 40-49 years who had recovered from COVID-19. The source material was peripheral blood. The chain recombines TRBV27 with TRBJ2-7; weak D call: TRBD1 (7 bases). The CDR3 region has the DNA TGTGCCAGCAGTAGGCAGGGGGGCACCAACGAGCAGTACTTC. Residues: CASSRQGGTNEQYF.